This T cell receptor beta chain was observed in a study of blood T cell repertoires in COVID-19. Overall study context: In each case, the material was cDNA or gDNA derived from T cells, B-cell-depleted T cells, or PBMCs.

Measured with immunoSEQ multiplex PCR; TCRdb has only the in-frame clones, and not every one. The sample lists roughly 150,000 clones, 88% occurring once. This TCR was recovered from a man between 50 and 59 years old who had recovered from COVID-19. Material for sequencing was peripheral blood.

CDR3: CAWSKRGGTHNEQFF. The CDR3, as DNA: TGTGCCTGGAGCAAGAGGGGGGGCACCCACAATGAGCAGTTCTTC. The rearrangement links TRBV30 to TRBJ2-1; possible D gene TRBD2, 7 bases. Germline CDR1 is GTSNPN and CDR2 is SVGIG (reference sequence). V was clipped by 3 bases and J by 5 bases, with 17 bases between them. The CDR3 consists of 15 residues.